Presented here are 5 T cell receptor beta chains from one specimen sequenced in a study of early T cells in non-severe SARS-CoV-2 infection. TCRdb re-derived calls from the 5' RACE reads in MiXCR, one entry per CDR3 protein. The data show around 71,000 distinct CDR3 sequences, 9% to 10% seen once. The sequenced sample was whole blood, obtained at baseline. Receptor source: an adult who was a healthcare worker with PCR-confirmed SARS-CoV-2 infection or an uninfected control (not recorded which).

Ten or more counts support this clonotype. The chain joins TRBV4-3 to TRBJ2-3; TRBD1 matches 7 bases. The CDR3 spans 16 residues. The V gene end was trimmed by 4 bases and the J gene end by 1 base; junction bases not matched to a gene: 8. Germline V gives CDR1 LGHNA, CDR2 YSLEER. CDR3 protein: CASSPTTGQGTDTQYF. The CDR3 DNA sequence: TGCGCCAGCAGCCCAACGACAGGACAGGGCACAGATACGCAGTATTTT.

This clonotype was detected a few times. The chain links TRBV3-1 to TRBJ1-2, with D possibly being TRBD1 (5 bases). The CDR3 is 14 residues long. Germline CDR1 reads LGHDT; CDR2 reads YNNKEL (reference sequence). Trimming removed 5 bases at V and 8 bases at J, with 18 bases between. The CDR3 sequence: CASSYGGSYSGYTF. CDR3 coding DNA: TGTGCCAGCAGCTACGGGGGGAGCTACTCCGGCTACACCTTC.

The chain joins TRBV20-1 to TRBJ2-5, with TRBD1 as a possible D gene (6 bases). CDR1 DFQATT and CDR2 SNEGSKA come from the germline V gene (reference sequence). Trimming pared 6 bases from V and 1 base from J, leaving 9 bases between. CDR3 length: 12 residues. CDR3 nucleotide sequence: TGCAGTGCACGGGACACCCAAGAGACCCAGTACTTC. Protein product: CSARDTQETQYF.

The genes are TRBV20-1 and TRBJ2-1; D not resolved. This CDR3 is 13 amino acids long. In germline, CDR1 is DFQATT, CDR2 SNEGSKA (reference sequence). V shed 6 bases and J shed 4 bases, with 13 bases lying between them. The CDR3 sequence: CSARSVPYNEQFF. The CDR3 DNA sequence: TGCAGTGCCCGCAGTGTCCCTTACAATGAGCAGTTCTTC.

In the case of this clonotype: A much larger clone lies one base from this, so it may be a read error. This rearrangement joins TRBV14 to TRBJ2-1; TRBD2 might be the D (6 bases). The germline gives CDR1 SGHDN, CDR2 FVKESK. The CDR3 runs 12 residues. The CDR3 DNA is TGTGTCAGCAGCGCGCGGGGCAATGAGCAGTTCTTC. Translation: CVSSARGNEQFF.